The 18 T cell receptor beta chains below all came from one sample that was sequenced in a study of brain T cells in children with intractable seizures. Described time point: blood from clinic visit 5 months post-surgery; TSC patient then seizure free. Generated by immunoSEQ multiplex PCR, the TCRdb table keeps only in-frame clones and is missing some. The sample has 300,000 to 400,000 clones, about 93% seen once. Specimen: peripheral blood, collected 4 to 6 months after surgery. These receptors all stem from a boy in the first two years of life with tuberous sclerosis and intractable seizures.

The chain has TRBV30 and TRBJ1-1, with TRBD1 matching over 8 bases. CDR3 size: 16 residues. Germline V gives CDR1 GTSNPN, CDR2 SVGIG (reference sequence). The V gene end was trimmed by 3 bases and the J gene end by 0 bases; junction bases not matched to a gene: 9. The CDR3 DNA is TGTGCCTGGAGCATGCAGGGGGCTGTGGTGAACACTGAAGCTTTCTTT. It codes for CAWSMQGAVVNTEAFF.

This clone was seen a single time. The chain employs TRBV25-1 and TRBJ1-2; D not certain. The CDR3 contains 12 residues. V shed 8 bases and J shed 6 bases, with 13 bases lying between them. The germline gives CDR1 MGHDK, CDR2 SYGVNS. The CDR3, as DNA: TGTGCCAGCTCAGTCGGGAGTAATGGCTACACCTTC. This translates into CASSVGSNGYTF.

The rearrangement uses TRBV19 and TRBJ2-3, with 8 bases fitting TRBD1. Germline V CDR1 and CDR2: LNHDA, SQIVND (reference sequence). The CDR3 covers 15 residues. The trim removed 8 bases at V and 2 bases at J, leaving 9 bases unmatched. Here the CDR3 reads CASRISGQVTDTQYF. In DNA form, the CDR3 reads TGTGCCAGTCGGATCTCGGGACAGGTCACAGATACGCAGTATTTT.

V and J are TRBV18 and TRBJ2-2; no clear D gene. The CDR3 has 13 amino acids. CDR1 KGHSH and CDR2 LQKENI come from the germline V gene. Between the trimmed V and J ends, which lost 0 bases and 5 bases, there was a span of 4 bases. This chain's CDR3 is CASSPPRTGELFF. The DNA for the CDR3 is TGTGCCAGCTCACCACCGAGGACCGGGGAGCTGTTTTTT. The full variable domain, rest sourced from reference TRBV18 and TRBJ2-2, is NAGVMQNPRHLVRRRGQEARLRCSPMKGHSHVYWYRQLPEEGLKFMVYLQKENIIDESGMPKERFSAEFPKEGPSILRIQQVVRGDSAAYFCASSPPRTGELFFGEGSRLTVL.

This chain uses TRBV19 with TRBJ2-5; D remains ambiguous. V lost 5 bases, J lost 4 bases, and 11 bases lay in between. Germline CDR1 LNHDA, CDR2 SQIVND (reference sequence). The CDR3 loop spans 13 amino acids. For the CDR3, the DNA is TGTGCCAGTAGTTTAGGTGTAAGAGAGACCCAGTACTTC. Amino acid sequence: CASSLGVRETQYF.

V gene TRBV7-6 combines with J gene TRBJ2-7; 8 bases align to TRBD2. V shed 3 bases and J 4 bases; nucleotides not matched to a gene: 5. The CDR3 is 14 residues long. CDR1 is SGHVS, CDR2 FNYEAQ, per germline. CDR3 residues: CASSLVGGGYEQYF. Here the CDR3 DNA reads TGTGCCAGCAGCTTGGTCGGGGGGGGTTACGAGCAGTACTTC.

This chain joins TRBV24-1 and TRBJ1-1; TRBD1 matches 7 bases. V shed 7 bases, J shed 1 base, and the junction held 5 bases outside the gene matches. This CDR3 has 14 amino acids. From germline, CDR1 is KGHDR and CDR2 SFDVKD. This chain's CDR3 is CATRGGQTNTEAFF. Written as DNA, the CDR3 is TGTGCCACCAGAGGGGGACAGACGAACACTGAAGCTTTCTTT.

The CDR3 DNA is TGCGCCAGCAGTCCGGGACTAGCGGGTCTGACCTACGAGCAGTACTTC. As protein: CASSPGLAGLTYEQYF. J is TRBJ2-7 and V is TRBV5-1; 12 nucleotides align to TRBD2. V dropped 5 bases and J dropped 2; count of bases not matched to a gene: 8. The CDR3 is made up of 16 amino acids. Germline lookup yields CDR1 SGHRS and CDR2 YFSETQ.

In its sample, this clone was seen a few times. V is TRBV7-9 and J is TRBJ2-1; D may be TRBD2 (6 bases). CDR1 and CDR2 (germline): SEHNR, FQNEAQ (reference sequence). Trimming took off 5 bases at V and 8 bases at J, with 19 bases between the two ends. The CDR3 is made up of 15 amino acids. The CDR3 nucleotides are TGTGCCAGCAGCCCCACATGGGGGGTTTGGGATGAGCAGTTCTTC. As protein: CASSPTWGVWDEQFF. Filled out from reference TRBV7-9 and TRBJ2-1, the complete variable domain reads DTGVSQNPRHKITKRGQNVTFRCDPISEHNRLYWYRQTLGQGPEFLTYFQNEAQLEKSRLLSDRFSAERPKGSFSTLEIQRTEQGDSAMYLCASSPTWGVWDEQFFGPGTRLTVL.

The gene calls are TRBV5-6 and TRBJ1-1, with D uncertain. The length of the CDR3 is 12 residues. V gave up 0 bases and J gave up 7 bases, with 7 bases separating them. Germline-derived CDR1 and CDR2 are SGHDT and YYEEEE. DNA of the CDR3: TGTGCCAGCAGCTTGGTAGGTCGTGAAGCTTTCTTT. Its protein product is CASSLVGREAFF.

The rearrangement uses TRBV12-3 or TRBV12-4 and TRBJ1-1; D possibly corresponds to TRBD1 (6 bases). The CDR3 runs 12 residues. The germline V and J ends were trimmed by 6 bases and 6 bases, with 11 bases remaining between them. The CDR3 reads CASRRGQPEAFF. The CDR3 region has the DNA TGTGCCAGCAGGCGCGGACAGCCTGAAGCTTTCTTT.

This chain uses TRBV11-2 with TRBJ1-6, with TRBD1 as a possible D gene (5 bases). In germline, CDR1 is SGHAT, CDR2 FQNNGV. The CDR3 contains 15 residues. Trimming cost V 3 bases and J 6 bases, with 12 bases left between them. CDR3 in DNA: TGTGCCAGCAGCTTCACGGGACGGATTAATTCACCCCTCCACTTT. Translation: CASSFTGRINSPLHF.

The gene calls are TRBV9 and TRBJ2-5; D remains unclear. The CDR3 length is 13 residues. The germline V gene encodes CDR1 SGDLS and CDR2 YYNGEE. Trimming stripped 3 bases from V and 1 base from J, with 7 bases between. CDR3 sequence (DNA): TGTGCCAGCAGCGCTGGTGGCCAAGAGACCCAGTACTTC. Translation: CASSAGGQETQYF.

The chain couples TRBV7-8 to TRBJ1-1; no reliable D call. V dropped 5 bases and J dropped 4 bases, with 14 bases sitting between them. The CDR3 contains 14 residues. The germline CDR1 and CDR2 sequences are SGHVS and FQNEAQ. The CDR3 DNA sequence: TGTGCCAGCAGCCTTTTCGGGGTTTTCACTGAAGCTTTCTTT. This translates into CASSLFGVFTEAFF.

J is TRBJ1-6 and V is TRBV9; D remains ambiguous. V was trimmed by 0 bases and J by 10 bases, leaving 14 bases between them. Germline lookup yields CDR1 SGDLS and CDR2 YYNGEE. CDR3 size: 15 residues. In nucleotides, the CDR3 is TGTGCCAGCAGCGTAGGAGGAACCCTACGGTCACCCCTCCACTTT. Its protein is CASSVGGTLRSPLHF.

The chain carries TRBV6-4 and TRBJ2-2; D may match TRBD1 or TRBD2 (5 bases each). Germline V gene data show CDR1 as MRHNA and CDR2 as SNTAGT. V dropped 4 bases and J dropped 4 bases, with 13 bases sitting between them. This CDR3 contains 15 residues. The CDR3 sequence: CASSGGAGGTGELFF. CDR3 DNA sequence: TGTGCCAGCAGTGGAGGGGCCGGAGGCACCGGGGAGCTGTTTTTT.

The CDR3 coding sequence is TGTGCCAGCAGTCCTCCGGGACAGGGGACTGAAAAACTGTTTTTT. Its protein is CASSPPGQGTEKLFF. This chain uses TRBV6-6 with TRBJ1-4, with 10 bases that match TRBD1. Trimming took 5 bases from V and 7 from J; bases not matched to a gene: 7. The CDR3 spans 15 residues. CDR1 and CDR2 (germline): MNHNY, SVGAGI (reference sequence).

V is TRBV11-1 and J is TRBJ1-1; D is undetermined. The CDR3 consists of 13 residues. Germline V CDR1 and CDR2: SGHAT, FQDESV (reference sequence). V was trimmed by 1 base and J by 0 bases, leaving 3 bases between them. Here the CDR3 DNA reads TGTGCCAGCAGCTTAGATCTGAACACTGAAGCTTTCTTT. Residues: CASSLDLNTEAFF. The full variable domain, with the rest looked up from reference TRBV11-1 and TRBJ1-1, is EAEVAQSPRYKITEKSQAVAFWCDPISGHATLYWYRQILGQGPELLVQFQDESVVDDSQLPKDRFSAERLKGVDSTLKIQPAELGDSAMYLCASSLDLNTEAFFGQGTRLTVV.